One sample yielded the 23 T cell receptor beta chains listed below, sequenced in a study of cytomegalovirus exposure and HLA in healthy donors. Use of 60 Vbeta and 13 Jbeta primers characterized the PCR. Libraries were prepared by immunoSEQ multiplex PCR; TCRdb keeps only in-frame clonotypes and omits some of them. Of roughly 160,000 clones in the sample, around 80% are singletons; the top ten hold 1.2%. The sequencing input was PBMCs. The source of these receptors is a boy younger than 10 in good health and CMV-seronegative.

This chain uses TRBV7-8 with TRBJ2-5; TRBD1 matches 9 bases. The CDR3 length is 19 residues. Trimming cost V 0 bases and J 5 bases; bases outside gene matches: 16. Germline V gives CDR1 SGHVS, CDR2 FQNEAQ. CDR3 sequence reads: CASSLAVIPTGGVGETQYF. Written as DNA, the CDR3 is TGTGCCAGCAGCTTAGCCGTAATACCCACAGGGGGCGTTGGGGAGACCCAGTACTTC.

V is TRBV27 and J is TRBJ1-2; D possibly corresponds to TRBD1 (5 bases). V was cut by 6 bases and J by 5 bases, with 13 bases left in between. In germline, CDR1 is MNHEY, CDR2 SMNVEV (reference sequence). This CDR3 has 13 residues. CDR3 coding DNA: TGTGCCAGCAGCCGGGGGGTCGGGTATGGCTACACCTTC. Its protein is CASSRGVGYGYTF.

V and J are TRBV5-1 and TRBJ2-7; weak D call: TRBD1 (7 bases). V was pared by 0 bases and J by 1 base, with 11 bases between. The CDR3 sequence is 15 residues long. CDR1 and CDR2 (germline): SGHRS, YFSETQ. For the CDR3, the DNA is TGCGCCAGCAGCTTGGGTTCAGGGGGGTCCTACGAGCAGTACTTC. Its protein is CASSLGSGGSYEQYF.

The V and J genes are TRBV27 and TRBJ2-3; no clear D. The CDR3 contains 13 residues. Germline CDR1 reads MNHEY; CDR2 reads SMNVEV (reference sequence). Trimming left V 5 bases short and J 2 bases short, with 8 bases between. This chain's CDR3 is CASSRLDTDTQYF. The CDR3 bases are TGTGCCAGCAGTCGACTGGACACAGATACGCAGTATTTT.

The CDR3: CASHRRLAGINTDTQYF. The CDR3 DNA sequence: TGTGCCAGCCACCGAAGACTAGCGGGGATTAACACAGATACGCAGTATTTT. This chain joins TRBV5-4 and TRBJ2-3; TRBD2 aligns across 11 bases. After removal of 7 bases from V and 2 bases from J, the junction contained 12 bases not matched to a gene. The CDR3 has 17 amino acids. The V gene's germline CDR1 is SGHNT and CDR2 YYREEE (reference sequence).

The rearrangement links TRBV4-3 to TRBJ1-6, with D uncertain. CDR1 LGHNA and CDR2 YSLEER come from the germline V gene. The V gene lost 0 bases and the J gene lost 5 bases, with 11 bases spanning the gap. CDR3 length: 16 amino acids. CDR3 in amino acids: CASSQDPWADNSPLHF. The CDR3 DNA reads TGCGCCAGCAGCCAAGATCCATGGGCCGATAATTCACCCCTCCACTTT.

This clone appeared a few times. The rearrangement uses TRBV6-5 and TRBJ1-1; tentative D call: TRBD1 (6 bases). Germline values: CDR1 MNHEY, CDR2 SVGAGI. This CDR3 is built from 13 residues. Trimming took 5 bases from V and 6 from J, leaving 13 bases between them. The CDR3 nucleotides read TGTGCCAGCAGTGACTACAGGGTCTCTGAAGCTTTCTTT. Translated: CASSDYRVSEAFF.

In the case of this clone: The sample carries other DNA sequences with the same CDR3. CDR3 in DNA: TGCGCCAGCAGCCGCGGACAGGAGAACACTGAAGCTTTCTTT. Residues: CASSRGQENTEAFF. The chain uses TRBV4-1 and TRBJ1-1; TRBD1 aligns across 7 bases. After removal of 4 bases from V and 1 base from J, the junction contained 3 bases not matched to a gene. This CDR3 has 14 residues. Germline V CDR1 and CDR2: MGHRA, YSYEKL.

The chain recombines TRBV7-7 with TRBJ2-2; possibly TRBD2 for D (6 bases). The CDR3 runs 15 residues. Per germline, CDR1 SSHAT and CDR2 FNYEAQ (reference sequence). CDR3 sequence (DNA): TGTACTAGCAGCTTAGGCAGCGCGAACACCGGGGAGCTGTTTTTT. This gives the protein CTSSLGSANTGELFF.

The chain couples TRBV27 to TRBJ2-7; D may be TRBD2 (7 bases). The V gene lost 8 bases and the J gene lost 5 bases, with 16 bases spanning the gap. The CDR3 loop spans 13 amino acids. Germline V gene lookup returns CDR1 MNHEY and CDR2 SMNVEV (reference sequence). Written as DNA, the CDR3 is TGTGCCAGCGGAGGGGGAGGGCCTCACGAGCAGTACTTC. Its protein product is CASGGGGPHEQYF.

The chain uses TRBV5-6 and TRBJ2-7; 8 bases agree with TRBD1. The CDR3 has 16 amino acids. V shed 0 bases, J shed 5 bases, and the junction held 10 bases outside the gene matches. Per germline, CDR1 SGHDT and CDR2 YYEEEE. CDR3 in DNA: TGTGCCAGCAGCTTGGGTTCAGGGGGCGAGCGTCACGAGCAGTACGTC. Protein product: CASSLGSGGERHEQYV.

This rearrangement joins TRBV2 to TRBJ2-3; 8 bases are shared with TRBD2. V trimming: 6 bases; J trimming: 2 bases; junction bases outside the gene matches: 7. In germline, CDR1 is SNHLY, CDR2 FYNNEI. CDR3 size: 15 residues. CDR3 amino acids: CASRLTSGPTDTQYF. The CDR3 DNA follows: TGTGCCAGCAGACTAACTAGCGGACCCACAGATACGCAGTATTTT.

The rearrangement joins TRBV5-1 to TRBJ2-7, with 10 bases lining up with TRBD2. The CDR3 loop spans 15 amino acids. Germline-derived CDR1 and CDR2 are SGHRS and YFSETQ. The V gene end was trimmed by 1 base and the J gene end by 3 bases; junction bases not matched to a gene: 4. For the CDR3, the DNA is TGCGCCAGCAGCTTGTCTAGCGGGGGTAACTACGAGCAGTACGTC. This translates into CASSLSSGGNYEQYV.

This clone was counted only a few times. This chain's CDR3 is CASSLVRAGGQETQYF. CDR3 nucleotides: TGCGCCAGCAGCTTGGTTCGAGCGGGGGGACAAGAGACCCAGTACTTC. V and J are TRBV5-1 and TRBJ2-5; 9 positions match TRBD2. V lost 0 bases to trimming and J lost 2 bases; unmatched junction nucleotides: 5. Germline V lookup: CDR1 SGHRS, CDR2 YFSETQ. The CDR3 has 16 residues.

The chain carries TRBV19 and TRBJ2-3, with 10 bases fitting TRBD1. Germline V gene lookup returns CDR1 LNHDA and CDR2 SQIVND (reference sequence). The CDR3 covers 14 residues. V shed 6 bases and J 6 bases; nucleotides not matched to a gene: 6. The CDR3 bases are TGTGCCAGTAGCCTGGACAGGGGGATCGATACGCAGTATTTT. Protein: CASSLDRGIDTQYF.

The V and J genes are TRBV29-1 and TRBJ1-1, with D perhaps matching TRBD1 (6 bases). Germline V CDR1 and CDR2: SQVTM, ANQGSEA. The V and J ends lost 0 bases and 10 bases respectively, with 24 bases between them. The CDR3 has 16 amino acids. The CDR3 coding sequence is TGCAGCGTTGAAGACCCGACAGAGGGGACACAATTTAGAGCTTTCTTT. Its protein is CSVEDPTEGTQFRAFF.

The chain joins TRBV30 to TRBJ1-6; D possibly corresponds to TRBD1 (6 bases). CDR3 length: 13 amino acids. Germline loops: CDR1 GTSNPN, CDR2 SVGIG (reference sequence). The ends were cut back, 2 bases at V and 10 bases at J, with 12 bases in the middle. The CDR3 loop is CAWSLQGRSPLHF. CDR3 nucleotide sequence: TGTGCCTGGAGTTTGCAGGGGAGATCACCCCTCCACTTT.

CDR3: CASSRGGTLNTEAFF. CDR3 nucleotides: TGTGCCAGCTCCCGAGGCGGGACCTTGAACACTGAAGCTTTCTTT. The genes are TRBV18 and TRBJ1-1, with D possibly being TRBD1 (5 bases). The CDR3 is made up of 15 amino acids. Between the trimmed V and J ends, which lost 6 bases and 0 bases, there was a span of 14 bases. Germline values: CDR1 KGHSH, CDR2 LQKENI.

This chain links TRBV9 with TRBJ1-2, with TRBD1 matching over 8 bases. Germline V gene lookup returns CDR1 SGDLS and CDR2 YYNGEE. The V segment lost 0 bases and the J segment 2 bases; nucleotides outside the gene matches: 0. CDR3 length: 14 residues. The CDR3 DNA reads as TGTGCCAGCAGCGTAGGGGACAGGAACTATGGCTACACCTTC. Translation gives CASSVGDRNYGYTF.

This clone occurred once. The V gene is TRBV29-1, the J gene TRBJ2-1; TRBD2 is a possible D gene (7 bases). CDR1 and CDR2 (germline): SQVTM, ANQGSEA. The CDR3 has 14 amino acids. V lost 7 bases, J lost 1 base, and 14 bases lay in between. As DNA, the CDR3 is TGCAGCGGAGGGAGGGGGGGGTCCTACAATGAGCAGTTCTTC. As protein: CSGGRGGSYNEQFF.

V usage is TRBV12-5 and J usage is TRBJ2-2, with TRBD1 matching 9 bases. CDR3 length: 16 residues. Germline assignment: CDR1 LGHNT and CDR2 FRNRAP. The J segment lost 5 bases and the V segment lost 5 bases, leaving 9 bases of the junction unmatched. The CDR3 protein is CASGPPGQGLTGELFF. The CDR3, as DNA: TGTGCTAGTGGTCCCCCGGGACAGGGCTTGACCGGGGAGCTGTTTTTT.

This clone appeared a few times. The V gene is TRBV5-1, the J gene TRBJ1-2, with D tentatively TRBD1 (5 bases). The V end lost 1 base, the J end lost 4 bases, and 20 bases lay between the germline ends. This CDR3 is 17 amino acids long. CDR1 is SGHRS, CDR2 YFSETQ, per germline. The CDR3 reads CASSLTDDSKGAYGYTF. The DNA for the CDR3 is TGCGCCAGCAGCTTGACGGATGACAGCAAAGGTGCCTATGGCTACACCTTC.

This sequence joins TRBV11-2 and TRBJ1-1; D possibly corresponds to TRBD1 (6 bases). Trimming stripped 5 bases from V and 2 bases from J, with 9 bases between. Germline values: CDR1 SGHAT, CDR2 FQNNGV. This CDR3 spans 13 amino acids. The CDR3 here is CASSTDSNTEAFF. The CDR3 nucleotides read TGTGCCAGCAGCACGGACAGTAACACTGAAGCTTTCTTT.